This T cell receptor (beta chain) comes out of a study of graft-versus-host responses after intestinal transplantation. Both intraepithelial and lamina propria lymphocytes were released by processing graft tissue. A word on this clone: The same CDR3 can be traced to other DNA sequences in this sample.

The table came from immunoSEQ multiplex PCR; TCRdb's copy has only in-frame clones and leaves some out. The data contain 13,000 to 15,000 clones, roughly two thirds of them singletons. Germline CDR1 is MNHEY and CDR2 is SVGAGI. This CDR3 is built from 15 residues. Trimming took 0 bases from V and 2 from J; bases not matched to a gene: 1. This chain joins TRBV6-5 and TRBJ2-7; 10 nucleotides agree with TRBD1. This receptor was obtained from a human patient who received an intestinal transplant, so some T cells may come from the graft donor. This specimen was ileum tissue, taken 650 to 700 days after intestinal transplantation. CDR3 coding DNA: TGTGCCAGCAGTTACTCCGACAGGGGGCCCTACGAGCAGTACTTC. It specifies CASSYSDRGPYEQYF.